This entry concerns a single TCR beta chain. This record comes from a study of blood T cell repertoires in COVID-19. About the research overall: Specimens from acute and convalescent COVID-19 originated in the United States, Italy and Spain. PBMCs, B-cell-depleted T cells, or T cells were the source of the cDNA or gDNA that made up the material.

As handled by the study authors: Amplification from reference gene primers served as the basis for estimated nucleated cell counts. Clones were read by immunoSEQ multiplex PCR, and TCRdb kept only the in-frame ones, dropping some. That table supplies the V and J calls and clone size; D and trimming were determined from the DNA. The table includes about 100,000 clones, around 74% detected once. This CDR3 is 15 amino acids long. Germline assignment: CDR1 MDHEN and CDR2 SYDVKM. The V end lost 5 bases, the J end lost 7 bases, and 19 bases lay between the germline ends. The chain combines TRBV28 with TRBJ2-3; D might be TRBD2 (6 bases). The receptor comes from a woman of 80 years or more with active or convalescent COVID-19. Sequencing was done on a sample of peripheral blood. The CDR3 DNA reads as TGTGCCAGCAGTGACCCGGCGGGGCTACATCATACGCAGTATTTT. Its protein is CASSDPAGLHHTQYF.